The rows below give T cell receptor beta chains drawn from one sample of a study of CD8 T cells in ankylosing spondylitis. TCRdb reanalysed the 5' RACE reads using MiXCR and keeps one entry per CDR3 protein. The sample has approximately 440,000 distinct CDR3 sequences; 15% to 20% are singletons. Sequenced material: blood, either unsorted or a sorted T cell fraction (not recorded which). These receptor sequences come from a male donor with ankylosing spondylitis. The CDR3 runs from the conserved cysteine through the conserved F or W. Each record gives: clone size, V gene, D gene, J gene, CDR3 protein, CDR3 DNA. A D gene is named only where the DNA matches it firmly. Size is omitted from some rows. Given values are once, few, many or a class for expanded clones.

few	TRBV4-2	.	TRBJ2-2	CASSQERGAVTGELFF	TGTGCCAGCAGCCAAGAACGGGGGGCGGTCACCGGGGAGCTGTTTTTT
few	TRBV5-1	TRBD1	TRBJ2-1	CASSQGQIGDNEQFF	TGCGCCAGCAGCCAGGGACAGATAGGGGACAATGAGCAGTTCTTC
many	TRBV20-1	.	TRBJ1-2	CSAPEGPGYTF	TGCAGTGCACCCGAGGGCCCAGGCTACACCTTC
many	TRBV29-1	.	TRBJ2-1	CSVGKLQAANYNEQFF	TGCAGCGTTGGTAAACTCCAGGCGGCGAACTACAATGAGCAGTTCTTC
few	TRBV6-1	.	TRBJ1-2	CASSPAGPASNYGYTF	TGTGCCAGCAGTCCCGCCGGACCCGCTAGCAACTATGGCTACACCTTC
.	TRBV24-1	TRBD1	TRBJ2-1	CATSDPGGAGGEQFF	TGTGCCACCAGTGATCCAGGGGGTGCTGGGGGTGAGCAGTTCTTC
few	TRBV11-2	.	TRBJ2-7	CASSLGWVTSYEQYF	TGTGCCAGCAGCTTAGGGTGGGTGACCTCCTACGAGCAGTACTTC
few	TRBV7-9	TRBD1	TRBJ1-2	CASRRQGSNYGYTF	TGTGCCAGCAGGAGACAGGGTTCTAACTATGGCTACACCTTC
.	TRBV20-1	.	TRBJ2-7	CSALPPRLGQGLLYLSYEQYF	TGCAGTGCTTTACCCCCCCGGCTGGGGCAGGGACTCCTTTACCTTTCCTACGAGCAGTACTTC
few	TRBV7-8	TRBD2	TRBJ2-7	CASSRTSGRRDEQYF	TGTGCCAGCAGCCGCACTAGCGGTCGTCGGGACGAGCAGTACTTC
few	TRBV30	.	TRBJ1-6	CAWSVGRTSSYNSPLHF	TGTGCCTGGAGTGTAGGCCGTACGAGCTCCTATAATTCACCCCTCCACTTT
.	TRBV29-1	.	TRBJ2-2	CSVEGETETGELFF	TGCAGCGTTGAAGGAGAGACAGAGACCGGGGAGCTGTTTTTT
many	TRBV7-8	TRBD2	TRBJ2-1	CASSQTSGGAHEQFF	TGTGCCAGCAGCCAGACTAGCGGGGGGGCCCATGAGCAGTTCTTC
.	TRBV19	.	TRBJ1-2	CATRALSIYGYTF	TGTGCCACCCGTGCCCTCTCCATCTATGGCTACACCTTC